The rows below give T cell receptor beta chains drawn from one sample of a study of breast tumors, draining lymph nodes, adjacent tissues. TCRdb re-called the multiplex PCR reads through MiXCR, storing one row per CDR3 protein. The sample holds about 150,000 distinct CDR3 sequences, 20% to 25% seen once. Specimen: axillary lymph node tissue. Every receptor here comes from a female donor with breast cancer. Some clones in this sample may be carry-over from other donors' samples. The CDR3 runs from the conserved cysteine through the conserved F or W. D genes are given only for firm matches. The size field is filled for only some rows; it gives once, few, many or a size class.

d_gene: NA; j_gene: TRBJ1-3; v_gene: TRBV30; abundance: many; CDR3aa: CAWTDSGNTIYF; CDR3nt: TGTGCCTGGACTGACTCTGGAAACACCATATATTTT
d_gene: NA; j_gene: TRBJ2-3; v_gene: TRBV5-4; abundance: many; CDR3aa: CASSTQGSDTQYF; CDR3nt: TGTGCCAGCAGCACCCAGGGATCAGATACGCAGTATTTT
d_gene: TRBD2; j_gene: TRBJ2-1; v_gene: TRBV24-1; abundance: many; CDR3aa: CATSDPGTSGREQFF; CDR3nt: TGTGCCACCAGTGACCCCGGGACTAGCGGGAGGGAGCAGTTCTTC
d_gene: NA; j_gene: TRBJ2-2; v_gene: TRBV11-3; abundance: many; CDR3aa: CASSLEGRSGELFF; CDR3nt: TGTGCCAGCAGCTTAGAGGGGCGGAGCGGGGAGCTGTTTTTT
d_gene: NA; j_gene: TRBJ1-2; v_gene: TRBV18; abundance: NA; CDR3aa: CASSPPVSGQTHGYTF; CDR3nt: TGTGCCAGCTCACCACCCGTGTCAGGACAGACCCATGGCTACACCTTC
d_gene: TRBD1; j_gene: TRBJ2-7; v_gene: TRBV30; abundance: many; CDR3aa: CAWRDRGSSYEQYF; CDR3nt: TGTGCCTGGAGAGACAGGGGAAGCTCCTACGAGCAGTACTTC
d_gene: NA; j_gene: TRBJ2-7; v_gene: TRBV2; abundance: many; CDR3aa: CASRRDTYEQYF; CDR3nt: TGTGCCAGCCGACGGGACACCTACGAGCAGTACTTC
d_gene: TRBD2; j_gene: TRBJ2-1; v_gene: TRBV3-1; abundance: few; CDR3aa: CASSQDSFGGIDHNEQFF; CDR3nt: TGTGCCAGCAGCCAAGATTCATTCGGGGGGATCGACCACAATGAGCAGTTCTTC
d_gene: NA; j_gene: TRBJ1-3; v_gene: TRBV6-1; abundance: many; CDR3aa: CASRSYSGNTIYF; CDR3nt: TGTGCCAGCAGAAGCTACTCTGGAAACACCATATATTTT
d_gene: NA; j_gene: TRBJ2-7; v_gene: TRBV10-3; abundance: NA; CDR3aa: CATGTPGGEQYF; CDR3nt: TGTGCCACAGGCACCCCGGGCGGCGAGCAGTACTTC
d_gene: NA; j_gene: TRBJ1-2; v_gene: TRBV30; abundance: many; CDR3aa: CAWSIRITNYGYTF; CDR3nt: TGTGCCTGGAGTATCAGGATTACTAACTATGGCTACACCTTC
d_gene: NA; j_gene: TRBJ2-5; v_gene: TRBV20-1; abundance: many; CDR3aa: CSARPPSAGTQETQYF; CDR3nt: TGCAGTGCTAGGCCCCCCTCCGCGGGGACACAAGAGACCCAGTACTTC
d_gene: NA; j_gene: TRBJ2-3; v_gene: TRBV20-1; abundance: many; CDR3aa: CSARAPSTSPDTQYF; CDR3nt: TGCAGTGCTAGAGCCCCCTCGACCTCACCAGATACGCAGTATTTT
d_gene: NA; j_gene: TRBJ2-2; v_gene: TRBV7-9; abundance: many; CDR3aa: CASSSQGPGELFF; CDR3nt: TGTGCCAGCAGCTCGCAGGGTCCCGGGGAGCTGTTTTTT
d_gene: NA; j_gene: TRBJ2-5; v_gene: TRBV4-1; abundance: many; CDR3aa: CASSQGDTLRETQYF; CDR3nt: TGCGCCAGCAGCCAAGGAGACACTCTTCGTGAGACCCAGTACTTC
d_gene: NA; j_gene: TRBJ1-1; v_gene: TRBV20-1; abundance: NA; CDR3aa: CSAREFGRMNTEAFF; CDR3nt: TGCAGTGCTAGAGAGTTCGGTCGGATGAACACTGAAGCTTTCTTT
d_gene: NA; j_gene: TRBJ2-1; v_gene: TRBV19; abundance: many; CDR3aa: CASSIPAGSYNEQFF; CDR3nt: TGTGCCAGTAGTATACCCGCAGGCTCCTACAATGAGCAGTTCTTC
d_gene: NA; j_gene: TRBJ1-5; v_gene: TRBV20-1; abundance: many; CDR3aa: CSARGGNQPQHF; CDR3nt: TGCAGTGCTAGAGGGGGCAATCAGCCCCAGCATTTT
d_gene: NA; j_gene: TRBJ2-1; v_gene: TRBV7-2; abundance: many; CDR3aa: CASSVRWQGDEQFF; CDR3nt: TGTGCCAGCAGTGTTCGCTGGCAGGGCGATGAGCAGTTCTTC
d_gene: NA; j_gene: TRBJ2-5; v_gene: TRBV20-1; abundance: many; CDR3aa: CSAEGRLETQYF; CDR3nt: TGCAGTGCGGAGGGCCGGTTGGAGACCCAGTACTTC
d_gene: TRBD2; j_gene: TRBJ2-1; v_gene: TRBV29-1; abundance: NA; CDR3aa: CSPTLAGNTYNGQFF; CDR3nt: TGCAGCCCTACTTTAGCGGGAAATACCTACAATGGGCAGTTCTTC
d_gene: NA; j_gene: TRBJ2-2; v_gene: TRBV27; abundance: NA; CDR3aa: CASSLFDRTNPKNTGELFF; CDR3nt: TGTGCCAGCAGTTTATTCGACAGGACGAACCCGAAGAACACCGGGGAGCTGTTTTTT
d_gene: NA; j_gene: TRBJ2-7; v_gene: TRBV5-6; abundance: NA; CDR3aa: CASSFGVYEQYF; CDR3nt: TGTGCCAGCAGCTTTGGCGTCTACGAGCAGTACTTC
d_gene: TRBD1; j_gene: TRBJ2-7; v_gene: TRBV7-8; abundance: many; CDR3aa: CASSSDRGSYEQYF; CDR3nt: TGTGCCAGCAGCTCGGACAGGGGGTCCTACGAGCAGTACTTC
d_gene: NA; j_gene: TRBJ2-1; v_gene: TRBV30; abundance: many; CDR3aa: CAWGALTTKRDEQFF; CDR3nt: TGTGCCTGGGGGGCTTTGACTACCAAGAGAGATGAGCAGTTCTTC
d_gene: NA; j_gene: TRBJ2-4; v_gene: TRBV4-2; abundance: NA; CDR3aa: CASSQDLIGAKNIQYF; CDR3nt: TGTGCCAGCAGCCAAGATCTTATCGGAGCCAAAAACATTCAGTACTTC
d_gene: TRBD2; j_gene: TRBJ2-3; v_gene: TRBV5-4; abundance: many; CDR3aa: CASTVGRGRTDTQYF; CDR3nt: TGTGCCAGCACCGTGGGGCGGGGGAGGACAGATACGCAGTATTTT
d_gene: TRBD1; j_gene: TRBJ2-6; v_gene: TRBV24-1; abundance: many; CDR3aa: CATSDTGQDSPGANVLTF; CDR3nt: TGTGCCACCAGTGATACGGGACAGGATTCGCCTGGGGCCAACGTCCTGACTTTC
d_gene: NA; j_gene: TRBJ2-5; v_gene: TRBV20-1; abundance: many; CDR3aa: CSARATTGKETQYF; CDR3nt: TGCAGTGCTAGAGCCACAACCGGGAAAGAGACCCAGTACTTC
d_gene: TRBD2; j_gene: TRBJ2-1; v_gene: TRBV19; abundance: NA; CDR3aa: CASSSGLAGVIYNEQVF; CDR3nt: TGTGCCAGTAGTTCCGGACTAGCGGGAGTGATCTACAATGAGCAGGTCTTC
d_gene: NA; j_gene: TRBJ2-2; v_gene: TRBV27; abundance: NA; CDR3aa: CASSSFRGANTGELFF; CDR3nt: TGTGCCAGCAGTTCGTTCAGGGGCGCGAACACCGGGGAGCTGTTTTTT
d_gene: NA; j_gene: TRBJ2-7; v_gene: TRBV7-2; abundance: many; CDR3aa: CASSITGTSPYEQYF; CDR3nt: TGTGCCAGCAGCATAACCGGGACAAGCCCCTACGAGCAGTACTTC
d_gene: TRBD1; j_gene: TRBJ2-7; v_gene: TRBV5-1; abundance: many; CDR3aa: CASSFEGQTKYEQYF; CDR3nt: TGCGCCAGCAGCTTTGAGGGACAGACTAAGTACGAGCAGTACTTC
d_gene: NA; j_gene: TRBJ2-2; v_gene: TRBV7-2; abundance: many; CDR3aa: CASSLGTGTGELFF; CDR3nt: TGTGCCAGCAGCTTAGGGACCGGGACCGGGGAGCTGTTTTTT
d_gene: TRBD2; j_gene: TRBJ2-5; v_gene: TRBV7-9; abundance: many; CDR3aa: CASSLALASGETQYF; CDR3nt: TGTGCCAGCAGCTTAGCGTTGGCTAGCGGAGAGACCCAGTACTTC
d_gene: TRBD1; j_gene: TRBJ2-7; v_gene: TRBV7-9; abundance: many; CDR3aa: CASSWTGPYEQYF; CDR3nt: TGTGCCAGCAGCTGGACAGGTCCCTACGAGCAGTACTTC
d_gene: NA; j_gene: TRBJ2-2; v_gene: TRBV11-2; abundance: many; CDR3aa: CASSPGTTNTGELFF; CDR3nt: TGTGCCAGCAGCCCCGGGACAACGAACACCGGGGAGCTGTTTTTT
d_gene: NA; j_gene: TRBJ2-1; v_gene: TRBV5-8; abundance: many; CDR3aa: CASSLSNEQFF; CDR3nt: TGTGCCAGCAGCTTGTCAAATGAGCAGTTCTTC
d_gene: NA; j_gene: TRBJ2-7; v_gene: TRBV28; abundance: many; CDR3aa: CASSLICSGYYEQYF; CDR3nt: TGTGCCAGCAGTCTAATCTGCAGTGGATACTACGAGCAGTACTTC
d_gene: TRBD2; j_gene: TRBJ2-7; v_gene: TRBV27; abundance: many; CDR3aa: CASRPSGGRNEQYF; CDR3nt: TGTGCCAGCAGGCCTAGCGGAGGGAGGAACGAGCAGTACTTC
d_gene: TRBD2; j_gene: TRBJ2-4; v_gene: TRBV11-2; abundance: NA; CDR3aa: CASSLEVGLAGVDF; CDR3nt: TGTGCCAGCAGCTTAGAAGTCGGTCTAGCGGGAGTCGACTTC
d_gene: NA; j_gene: TRBJ2-1; v_gene: TRBV18; abundance: NA; CDR3aa: CASSRLQGYNEQFF; CDR3nt: TGTGCCAGCTCGCGCCTTCAGGGATACAATGAGCAGTTCTTC
d_gene: TRBD2; j_gene: TRBJ2-7; v_gene: TRBV28; abundance: few; CDR3aa: CASSASGRVYEQYF; CDR3nt: TGTGCCAGCAGTGCAAGCGGGAGGGTCTACGAGCAGTACTTC
d_gene: NA; j_gene: TRBJ1-2; v_gene: TRBV12-3/TRBV12-4; abundance: many; CDR3aa: CASSLDAFYGYTF; CDR3nt: TGTGCCAGCAGCCTGGATGCCTTCTATGGCTACACCTTC
d_gene: NA; j_gene: TRBJ1-4; v_gene: TRBV11-2; abundance: many; CDR3aa: CASSQDRRSATNEKLFF; CDR3nt: TGTGCCAGCAGCCAGGACAGAAGGTCAGCAACTAATGAAAAACTGTTTTTT
d_gene: NA; j_gene: TRBJ2-7; v_gene: TRBV6-2/TRBV6-3; abundance: many; CDR3aa: CASSIRPGAGWYEQYF; CDR3nt: TGTGCCAGCAGTATCCGCCCCGGGGCAGGGTGGTACGAGCAGTACTTC
d_gene: NA; j_gene: TRBJ2-5; v_gene: TRBV20-1; abundance: many; CDR3aa: CSARDPGAKETQYF; CDR3nt: TGCAGTGCTAGAGATCCAGGGGCCAAAGAGACCCAGTACTTC
d_gene: NA; j_gene: TRBJ2-7; v_gene: TRBV2; abundance: many; CDR3aa: CASSEEPGGPYEQYF; CDR3nt: TGTGCCAGCAGTGAAGAGCCCGGAGGGCCCTACGAGCAGTACTTC
d_gene: TRBD1; j_gene: TRBJ1-2; v_gene: TRBV28; abundance: many; CDR3aa: CASSRDRGVDGYTF; CDR3nt: TGTGCCAGCAGCCGGGACAGGGGAGTGGATGGCTACACCTTC
d_gene: NA; j_gene: TRBJ2-1; v_gene: TRBV18; abundance: many; CDR3aa: CASSPSWGNEQFF; CDR3nt: TGTGCCAGCTCTCCATCTTGGGGCAATGAGCAGTTCTTC
d_gene: NA; j_gene: TRBJ2-1; v_gene: TRBV5-1; abundance: many; CDR3aa: CASSLDGSPGNEQFF; CDR3nt: TGCGCCAGCAGCTTGGACGGGAGTCCTGGGAATGAGCAGTTCTTC
d_gene: TRBD2; j_gene: TRBJ2-3; v_gene: TRBV3-1; abundance: NA; CDR3aa: CASRASGSSTDTQYF; CDR3nt: TGTGCCAGCAGGGCAAGCGGGAGCAGCACAGATACGCAGTATTTT
d_gene: TRBD2; j_gene: TRBJ2-2; v_gene: TRBV28; abundance: few; CDR3aa: CATLGRAWAGELFF; CDR3nt: TGTGCCACCCTAGGGAGGGCGTGGGCCGGGGAGCTGTTTTTT
d_gene: NA; j_gene: TRBJ1-5; v_gene: TRBV19; abundance: many; CDR3aa: CASSSYRAPDQPQHF; CDR3nt: TGTGCCAGTAGTTCGTACAGGGCCCCTGATCAGCCCCAGCATTTT
d_gene: NA; j_gene: TRBJ2-7; v_gene: TRBV5-8; abundance: many; CDR3aa: CASSLGGPRDEQYF; CDR3nt: TGTGCCAGCAGCTTGGGGGGGCCGCGGGACGAGCAGTACTTC